This T cell receptor (beta chain) was sequenced for a study of Graves' ophthalmopathy and Graves' hyperthyroidism. Study context: Peripheral blood sampling occurred at initial diagnosis, before any treatment. General observations from the study: Blood samples also showed most expanded thyroid clonotypes exceeding 0.001 frequency.

If patients had other autoimmune diseases, uncontrolled infections, pregnancy or lactation, they were excluded. Diagnoses were established from clinical symptoms, serum thyroxine, TRAb, thyroid ultrasound and orbital computed tomography. RNA transcripts provided the template for amplifying TCR beta CDR3 regions. HTBI primers served in a first-round RT-PCR, which a second-round multiplex PCR followed. TCRdb re-called the multiplex PCR reads with MiXCR, one entry per CDR3 protein. In the table there are 400,000 to 500,000 distinct CDR3 sequences, roughly 20% of which are singletons. In this sample, this clonotype turned up many times. The antigen remains unidentified. This clonotype was sampled from a young woman with stable Graves' hyperthyroidism. The specimen sequenced was peripheral blood.

In DNA form, the CDR3 reads TGTGCCAGCACTGTATCTGCGAACACCGGGGAGCTGTTTTTT. It yields the protein CASTVSANTGELFF. The chain carries TRBV11-1 and TRBJ2-2; D unresolved. The CDR3 is 14 amino acids. The V end lost 7 bases, the J end lost 0 bases, and 9 bases lay between the germline ends. In germline, CDR1 is SGHAT, CDR2 FQDESV (reference sequence).